The T cell receptor beta chain described here comes from a study of T cells in Graves' hyperthyroidism and ophthalmopathy. Whole-study context: Before any treatment, at initial diagnosis, peripheral blood was collected.

The V end lost 2 bases, the J end lost 7 bases, and 8 bases lay between the germline ends. Germline CDR1 is SGHTA and CDR2 is FQGTGA. This CDR3 is built from 13 residues. The TCR beta CDR3 regions underwent amplification using RNA transcripts as the source. First-round RT-PCR with HTBI primers amplified the TCR CDR3 region. From the multiplex PCR reads, TCRdb called clonotypes with MiXCR, one entry per CDR3 protein. This sample has some 490,000 distinct CDR3 sequences; approximately 23% occur once, and the top ten carry about 53%. Study-level findings and limits: Separating ophthalmopathy from stable hyperthyroidism was achieved by a 13 V-J model. It was a median about 7.1 months before onset that the model predicted ophthalmopathy.

About this clonotype itself: Its cognate antigen is unknown.

Specimen: blood. The chain employs TRBV7-3 and TRBJ2-2; no firm D call. The origin of this receptor is a woman aged 70 to 79 with Graves' ophthalmopathy. In nucleotides, the CDR3 is TGTGCCAGCAGCTTAGTTTACGGCGGGGAGCTGTTTTTT. It codes for CASSLVYGGELFF.